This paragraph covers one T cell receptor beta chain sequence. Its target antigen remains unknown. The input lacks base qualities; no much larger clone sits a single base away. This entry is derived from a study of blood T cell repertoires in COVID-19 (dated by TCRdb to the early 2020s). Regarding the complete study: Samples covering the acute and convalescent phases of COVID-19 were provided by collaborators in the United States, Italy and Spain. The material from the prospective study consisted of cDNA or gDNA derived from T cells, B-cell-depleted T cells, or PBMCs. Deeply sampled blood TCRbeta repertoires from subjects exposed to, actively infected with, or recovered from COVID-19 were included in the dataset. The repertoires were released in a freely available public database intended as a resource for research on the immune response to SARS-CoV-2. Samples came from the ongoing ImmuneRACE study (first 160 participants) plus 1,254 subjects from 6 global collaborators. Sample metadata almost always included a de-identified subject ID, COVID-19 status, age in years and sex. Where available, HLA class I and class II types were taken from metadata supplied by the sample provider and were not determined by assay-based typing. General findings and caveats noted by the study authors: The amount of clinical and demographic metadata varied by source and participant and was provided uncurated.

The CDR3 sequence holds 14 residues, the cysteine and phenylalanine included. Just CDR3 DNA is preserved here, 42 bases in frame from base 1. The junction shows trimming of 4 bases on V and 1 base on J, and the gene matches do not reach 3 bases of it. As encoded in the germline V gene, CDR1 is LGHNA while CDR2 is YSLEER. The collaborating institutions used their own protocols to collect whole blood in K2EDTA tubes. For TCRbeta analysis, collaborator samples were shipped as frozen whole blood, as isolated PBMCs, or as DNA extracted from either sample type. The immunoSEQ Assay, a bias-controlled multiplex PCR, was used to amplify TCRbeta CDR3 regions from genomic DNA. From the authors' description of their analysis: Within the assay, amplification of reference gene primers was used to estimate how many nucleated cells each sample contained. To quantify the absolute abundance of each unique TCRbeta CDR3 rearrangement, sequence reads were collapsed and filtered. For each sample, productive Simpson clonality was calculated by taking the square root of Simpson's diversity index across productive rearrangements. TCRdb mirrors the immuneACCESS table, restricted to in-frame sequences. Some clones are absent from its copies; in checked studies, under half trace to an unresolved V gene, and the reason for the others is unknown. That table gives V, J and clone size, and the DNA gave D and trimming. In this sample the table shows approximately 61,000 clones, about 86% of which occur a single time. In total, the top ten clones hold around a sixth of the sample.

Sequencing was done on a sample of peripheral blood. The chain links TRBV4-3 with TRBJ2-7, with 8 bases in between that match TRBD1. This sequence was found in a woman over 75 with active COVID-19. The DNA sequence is TGCGCCAGCAGCCGAAGGACAGGGTCCTACGAGCAGTACTTC. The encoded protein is CASSRRTGSYEQYF.